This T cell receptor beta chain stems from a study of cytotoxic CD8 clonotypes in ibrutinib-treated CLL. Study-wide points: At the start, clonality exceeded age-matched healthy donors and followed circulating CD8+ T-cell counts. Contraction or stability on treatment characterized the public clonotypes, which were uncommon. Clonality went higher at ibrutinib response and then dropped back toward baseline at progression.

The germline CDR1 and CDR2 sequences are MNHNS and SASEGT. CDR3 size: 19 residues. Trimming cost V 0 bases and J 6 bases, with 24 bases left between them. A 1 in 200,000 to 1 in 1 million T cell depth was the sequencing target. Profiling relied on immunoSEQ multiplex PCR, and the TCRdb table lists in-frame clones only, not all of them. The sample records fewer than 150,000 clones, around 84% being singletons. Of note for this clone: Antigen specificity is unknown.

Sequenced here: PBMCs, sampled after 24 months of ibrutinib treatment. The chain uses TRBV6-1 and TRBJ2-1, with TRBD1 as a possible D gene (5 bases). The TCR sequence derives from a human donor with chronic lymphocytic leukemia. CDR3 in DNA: TGTGCCAGCAGTGAAGCGTTCCCGTGGTTCCAGGGTATTGGCAATGAGCAGTTCTTC. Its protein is CASSEAFPWFQGIGNEQFF.